This T cell receptor beta chain was observed in a study of CD8 T cells in ankylosing spondylitis. Overall study results and limits: Typical of ankylosing spondylitis blood, it appeared, was a TCR beta motif of fewer than ten highly homologous variants. Disease-linked clones reportedly showed significant enrichment in matched ankylosing spondylitis synovial fluid.

MiXCR was run by TCRdb on the 5' RACE reads, yielding one entry per CDR3 protein. The sample holds 270,000 or so distinct CDR3 sequences, approximately 20% seen once. This CDR3 is 14 amino acids long. Between the trimmed V and J ends, which lost 6 bases and 4 bases, there was a span of 15 bases. In germline, CDR1 is MNHNS, CDR2 SASEGT. This clonotype was seen only a few times. Its antigen is undetermined. Material: blood, either unsorted or a sorted T cell fraction (not recorded which). The V and J genes are TRBV6-1 and TRBJ2-5; D possibly corresponds to TRBD2 (6 bases). The source is a male donor with ankylosing spondylitis or in good health (not recorded which). The CDR3 region has the DNA TGTGCCAGCAGAACGGGAGTTAGGGGAGAGACCCAGTACTTC. This translates into CASRTGVRGETQYF.